This is a list of T cell receptor beta chains from one sample in a study of OX40 agonist ivuxolimab in advanced cancers. Method: immunoSEQ multiplex PCR; TCRdb's copy keeps in-frame clones and lacks some. The data show approximately 94,000 clones, about 90% seen once. Sequenced material: CD4+ or CD8+ T cells sorted from blood, taken in a trial of the OX40 agonist ivuxolimab. Every receptor here comes from an adult with an advanced solid tumor such as melanoma, head and neck, liver or kidney cancer. Both conserved end residues are part of each CDR3. A D gene is named only where the DNA matches it firmly. Rows may omit the clone size; those that give it use once, few, many or a size class.

V,D,J,size,CDR3,DNA
TRBV5-5,NA,TRBJ2-7,NA,CASSLVLVPHEQYF,TGTGCCAGCAGCTTGGTCTTGGTCCCCCACGAGCAGTACTTC
TRBV6-6,NA,TRBJ1-2,NA,CASSRTTGSGYTF,TGTGCCAGCAGTCGTACGACAGGCTCTGGCTACACCTTC
TRBV19,TRBD2,TRBJ2-1,NA,CASSREGTSGTYNEQFF,TGTGCCAGTAGCCGGGAGGGGACTAGCGGGACCTACAATGAGCAGTTCTTC
TRBV5-4,NA,TRBJ2-5,NA,CASSPAGRLNQETQYF,TGTGCCAGCAGCCCGGCGGGGCGACTTAACCAAGAGACCCAGTACTTC
TRBV10-2,TRBD2,TRBJ2-1,NA,CASSGLAPSYNEQFF,TGCGCCAGTTCCGGACTAGCCCCCTCCTACAATGAGCAGTTCTTC
TRBV7-3,TRBD2,TRBJ2-3,NA,CASRSGTSDTDTQYF,TGTGCCAGCAGGAGCGGGACTAGCGACACAGATACGCAGTATTTT
TRBV30,TRBD1,TRBJ2-2,NA,CAWSARKGAGTGELFF,TGTGCCTGGAGTGCCCGCAAGGGGGCTGGCACCGGGGAGCTGTTTTTT
TRBV18,NA,TRBJ1-1,NA,CASSGTVDTEAFF,TGTGCCAGCTCCGGGACGGTGGACACTGAAGCTTTCTTT
TRBV6-1,NA,TRBJ1-1,NA,CASSVQGGLTEAFF,TGTGCCAGCAGTGTACAGGGAGGTTTGACTGAAGCTTTCTTT
TRBV7-3,TRBD1,TRBJ2-1,once,CASSPGQGSYNEQFF,TGTGCCAGCAGCCCTGGACAGGGCTCCTACAATGAGCAGTTCTTC
TRBV7-9,TRBD1,TRBJ1-1,NA,CASSLGGWGTGPPEAFF,TGTGCCAGCAGCTTAGGGGGTTGGGGGACAGGTCCCCCTGAAGCTTTCTTT
TRBV10-3,TRBD2,TRBJ2-2,NA,CASRPQAGEGDGELFF,TGTGCCAGCCGACCCCAAGCGGGGGAGGGAGACGGGGAGCTGTTTTTT
TRBV30,TRBD2,TRBJ2-2,NA,CAWSSSSGRFTGELFF,TGTGCCTGGAGTTCCTCCAGCGGGAGGTTCACCGGGGAGCTGTTTTTT
TRBV6-5,TRBD2,TRBJ2-3,once,CASSFYRLAGVDTQYF,TGTGCCAGCAGTTTTTATAGACTAGCGGGAGTAGATACGCAGTATTTT
TRBV27,NA,TRBJ2-7,NA,CASSLKSLGIAYEQYF,TGTGCCAGCAGTTTAAAGTCATTGGGCATCGCCTACGAGCAGTACTTC
TRBV6-6,NA,TRBJ2-7,NA,CASSYFTYDSYEQYF,TGTGCCAGCAGTTACTTTACATATGACTCCTACGAGCAGTACTTC
TRBV27,TRBD1,TRBJ2-7,NA,CASSLPRDRGAYEQYF,TGTGCCAGCAGTTTGCCCCGGGACAGGGGGGCCTACGAGCAGTACTTC
TRBV28,NA,TRBJ1-4,NA,CASSLRWRGGTNEKLFF,TGTGCCAGCAGTTTACGCTGGCGAGGAGGGACTAATGAAAAACTGTTTTTT
TRBV28,TRBD2,TRBJ2-2,NA,CASSFFPGGGTGELFF,TGTGCCAGCAGTTTTTTCCCGGGAGGGGGGACCGGGGAGCTGTTTTTT
TRBV6-5,TRBD1,TRBJ1-2,NA,CASSPGQGWVGYTF,TGTGCCAGCAGTCCGGGACAGGGATGGGTTGGCTACACCTTC
TRBV6-6,NA,TRBJ1-1,NA,CASSYSEGNTEAFF,TGTGCCAGCAGTTACTCGGAGGGGAACACTGAAGCTTTCTTT
TRBV7-2,NA,TRBJ2-4,NA,CASSGWGKNIQYF,TGTGCCAGCAGCGGGTGGGGTAAAAACATTCAGTACTTC
TRBV19,TRBD1,TRBJ2-7,NA,CASSMGDSRVGEQYF,TGTGCCAGTAGTATGGGGGACAGTAGAGTTGGCGAGCAGTACTTC
TRBV4-3,NA,TRBJ1-2,NA,CASSRNPRVANYGYTF,TGCGCCAGCAGTCGCAACCCCAGGGTTGCTAACTATGGCTACACCTTC
TRBV30,NA,TRBJ2-7,NA,CAWSVGGASYEQYF,TGTGCCTGGAGTGTAGGGGGGGCCTCCTACGAGCAGTACTTC
TRBV29-1,TRBD1,TRBJ2-1,NA,CSVRKQGINEQFF,TGCAGCGTCCGTAAACAGGGGATCAATGAGCAGTTCTTC
TRBV5-4,TRBD2,TRBJ2-3,NA,CASSWGREGHDTQYF,TGTGCCAGCAGCTGGGGGCGGGAGGGCCATGATACGCAGTATTTT
TRBV19,NA,TRBJ1-1,NA,CASSIAGSAEAFF,TGTGCCAGTAGTATCGCAGGGTCGGCTGAAGCTTTCTTT
TRBV6-1,NA,TRBJ1-2,few,CASRNLEDYGYTF,TGTGCCAGCAGGAACTTGGAGGACTATGGCTACACCTTC
TRBV19,TRBD2,TRBJ2-7,NA,CASNIVAGVAYEQYF,TGTGCCAGTAATATAGTAGCGGGAGTTGCCTACGAGCAGTACTTC
TRBV11-2,NA,TRBJ1-1,NA,CASSPFDTEAFF,TGTGCCAGCAGCCCGTTCGACACTGAAGCTTTCTTT